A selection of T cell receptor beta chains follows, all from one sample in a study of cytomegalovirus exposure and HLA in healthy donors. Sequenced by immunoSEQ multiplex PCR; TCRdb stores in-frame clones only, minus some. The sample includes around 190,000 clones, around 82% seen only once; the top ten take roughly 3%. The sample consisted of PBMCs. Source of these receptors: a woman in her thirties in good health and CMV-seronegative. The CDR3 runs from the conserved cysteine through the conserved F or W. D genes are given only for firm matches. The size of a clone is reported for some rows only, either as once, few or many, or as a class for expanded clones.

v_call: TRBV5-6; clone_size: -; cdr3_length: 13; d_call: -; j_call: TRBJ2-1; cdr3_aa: CASSSVGGDEQFF; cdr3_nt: TGTGCCAGCAGCTCGGTTGGGGGCGATGAGCAGTTCTTC
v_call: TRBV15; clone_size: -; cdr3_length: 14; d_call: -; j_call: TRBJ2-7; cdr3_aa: CATSRGLGLYEQYF; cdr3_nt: TGTGCCACCAGCAGAGGTTTGGGGCTCTACGAGCAGTACTTC
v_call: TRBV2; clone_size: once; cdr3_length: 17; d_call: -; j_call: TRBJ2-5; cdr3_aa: CASSGPAAGAGFETQYF; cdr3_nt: TGTGCCAGCAGCGGACCAGCTGCGGGGGCCGGTTTTGAGACCCAGTACTTC
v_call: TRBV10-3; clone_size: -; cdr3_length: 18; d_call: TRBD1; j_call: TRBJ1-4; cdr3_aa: CAISESWTGGSTNEKLFF; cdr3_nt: TGTGCCATCAGTGAGTCCTGGACAGGGGGTTCAACTAATGAAAAACTGTTTTTT
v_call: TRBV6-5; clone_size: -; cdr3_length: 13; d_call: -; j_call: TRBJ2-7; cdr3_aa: CASSPDTKYEQYF; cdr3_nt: TGTGCCAGCAGCCCGGACACCAAATACGAGCAGTACTTC
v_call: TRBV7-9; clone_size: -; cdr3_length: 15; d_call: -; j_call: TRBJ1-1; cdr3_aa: CASSLGSSGDTEAFF; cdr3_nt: TGTGCCAGCAGCCTCGGGTCTTCAGGGGACACTGAAGCTTTCTTT
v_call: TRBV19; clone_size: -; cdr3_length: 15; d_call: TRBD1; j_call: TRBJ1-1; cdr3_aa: CASSIIGQGNTEAFF; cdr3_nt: TGTGCCAGTAGTATCATAGGACAGGGGAACACTGAAGCTTTCTTT
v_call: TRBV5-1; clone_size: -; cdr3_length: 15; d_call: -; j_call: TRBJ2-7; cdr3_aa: CASSSGGGNSYEQYF; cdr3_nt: TGCGCCAGCAGCTCAGGGGGAGGCAACTCCTACGAGCAGTACTTC
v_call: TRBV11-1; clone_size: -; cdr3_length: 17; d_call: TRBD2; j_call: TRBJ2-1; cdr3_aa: CASSLLTSGGPYNEQFF; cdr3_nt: TGTGCCAGCAGCTTACTGACTAGCGGGGGCCCTTACAATGAGCAGTTCTTC
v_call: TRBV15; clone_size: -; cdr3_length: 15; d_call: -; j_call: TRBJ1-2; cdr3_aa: CATSTGQSANYGYTF; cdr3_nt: TGTGCCACCAGCACAGGACAGTCGGCTAACTATGGCTACACCTTC
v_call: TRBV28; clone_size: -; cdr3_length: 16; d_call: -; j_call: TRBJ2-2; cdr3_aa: CASSTWRGGVSGELFF; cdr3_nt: TGTGCCAGCAGTACTTGGCGGGGCGGGGTGTCAGGGGAGCTGTTTTTT
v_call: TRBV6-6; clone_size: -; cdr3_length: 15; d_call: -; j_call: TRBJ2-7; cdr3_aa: CASSPVLFKPYEQYF; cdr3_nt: TGTGCCAGCAGTCCCGTCCTATTCAAGCCCTACGAGCAGTACTTC
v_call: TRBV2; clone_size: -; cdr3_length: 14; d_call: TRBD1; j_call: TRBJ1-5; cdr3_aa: CASSVQGQGQPQHF; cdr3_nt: TGTGCCAGCAGTGTACAGGGGCAGGGTCAGCCCCAGCATTTT
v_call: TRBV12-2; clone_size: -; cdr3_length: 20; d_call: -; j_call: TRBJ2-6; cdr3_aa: CASRLGGRLEGRSGANVLTF; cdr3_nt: TGTGCAAGTCGCTTAGGCGGAAGGCTGGAGGGTCGCTCTGGGGCCAACGTCCTGACTTTC
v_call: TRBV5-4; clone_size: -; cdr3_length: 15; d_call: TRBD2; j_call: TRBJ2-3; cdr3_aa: CASSVSRTRIDTQYF; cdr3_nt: TGTGCCAGCAGTGTCTCCAGGACTAGAATAGATACGCAGTATTTT
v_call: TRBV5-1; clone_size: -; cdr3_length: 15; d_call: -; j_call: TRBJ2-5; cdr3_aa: CASSSVSPDAGTQYF; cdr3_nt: TGCGCCAGCAGCTCGGTTTCACCCGACGCGGGGACCCAGTACTTC
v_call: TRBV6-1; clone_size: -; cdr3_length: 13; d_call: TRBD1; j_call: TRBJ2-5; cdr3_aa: CASRDRGQETQYF; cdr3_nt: TGTGCCAGCAGGGACAGGGGGCAGGAGACCCAGTACTTC
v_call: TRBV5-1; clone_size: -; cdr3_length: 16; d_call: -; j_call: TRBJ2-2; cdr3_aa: CASSLLPEANTGELFF; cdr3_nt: TGCGCCAGCAGCTTGCTCCCAGAAGCGAACACCGGGGAGCTGTTTTTT
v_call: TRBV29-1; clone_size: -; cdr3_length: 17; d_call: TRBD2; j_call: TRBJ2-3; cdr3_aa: CSVEPEGRGRVSDTQYF; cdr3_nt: TGCAGCGTTGAACCCGAGGGGCGCGGGAGGGTTTCAGATACGCAGTATTTT
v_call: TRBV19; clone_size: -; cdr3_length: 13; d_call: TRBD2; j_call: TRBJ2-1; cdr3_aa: CASSSGGANEQFF; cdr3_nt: TGTGCCAGTAGTAGCGGGGGGGCCAATGAGCAGTTCTTC
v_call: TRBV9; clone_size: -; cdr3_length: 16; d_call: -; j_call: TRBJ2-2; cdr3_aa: CASSGVSGANTGELFF; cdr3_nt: TGTGCCAGCAGCGGCGTAAGCGGAGCGAACACCGGGGAGCTGTTTTTT
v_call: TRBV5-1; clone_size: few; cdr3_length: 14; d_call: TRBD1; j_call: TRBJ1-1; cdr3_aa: CASTLGTGNTEAFF; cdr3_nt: TGCGCCAGCACCCTCGGGACAGGCAACACTGAAGCTTTCTTT
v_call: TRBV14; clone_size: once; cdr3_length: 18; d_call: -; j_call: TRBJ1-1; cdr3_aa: CASSQESEVYLRNTEAFF; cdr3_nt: TGTGCCAGCAGCCAAGAATCAGAGGTATATCTGAGGAACACTGAAGCTTTCTTT
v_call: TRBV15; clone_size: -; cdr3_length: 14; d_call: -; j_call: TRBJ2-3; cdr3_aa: CATSRDRAGDTQYF; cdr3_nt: TGTGCCACCAGCAGAGATCGGGCGGGCGATACGCAGTATTTT
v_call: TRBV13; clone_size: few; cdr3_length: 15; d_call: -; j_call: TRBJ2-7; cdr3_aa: CASSLVTALNYEQYF; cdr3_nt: TGTGCCAGCAGCTTAGTGACTGCCCTCAACTACGAGCAGTACTTC
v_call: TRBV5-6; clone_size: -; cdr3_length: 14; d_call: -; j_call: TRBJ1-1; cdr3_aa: CASSLAGDGFQAFF; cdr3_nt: TGTGCCAGCAGCTTGGCAGGGGACGGATTCCAAGCTTTCTTT
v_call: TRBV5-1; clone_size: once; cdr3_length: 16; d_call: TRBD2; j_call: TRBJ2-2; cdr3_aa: CASSLVAGDFTGELFF; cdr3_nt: TGCGCCAGCAGCTTGGTGGCGGGGGACTTCACCGGGGAGCTGTTTTTT
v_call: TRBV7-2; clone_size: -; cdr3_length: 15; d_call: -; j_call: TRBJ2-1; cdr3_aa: CASSFKGVSHNEQFF; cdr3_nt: TGTGCCAGCAGCTTCAAGGGAGTGTCGCACAATGAGCAGTTCTTC
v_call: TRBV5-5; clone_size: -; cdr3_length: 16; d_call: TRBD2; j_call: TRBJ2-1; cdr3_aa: CASSLVLAGGGNEQFF; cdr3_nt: TGTGCCAGCAGCTTGGTCCTAGCGGGAGGAGGCAATGAGCAGTTCTTC
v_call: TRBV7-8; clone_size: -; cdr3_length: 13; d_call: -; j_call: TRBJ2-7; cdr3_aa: CASSLGQFYEQYF; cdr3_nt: TGTGCCAGCAGCTTAGGACAGTTCTACGAGCAGTACTTC
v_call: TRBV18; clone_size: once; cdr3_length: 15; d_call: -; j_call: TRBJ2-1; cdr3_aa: CASSLGILQYNEQFF; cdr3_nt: TGTGCCAGCTCACTCGGGATATTACAGTACAATGAGCAGTTCTTC
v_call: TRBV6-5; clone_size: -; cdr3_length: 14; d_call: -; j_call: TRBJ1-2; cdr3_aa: CASRLISGPYGYTF; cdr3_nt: TGTGCCAGCAGGCTAATCTCAGGTCCCTATGGCTACACCTTC
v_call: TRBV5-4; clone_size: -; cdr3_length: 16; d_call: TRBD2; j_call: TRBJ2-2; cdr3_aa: CASSTGLAGVAGELFF; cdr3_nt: TGTGCCAGCAGCACCGGACTAGCGGGAGTTGCCGGGGAGCTGTTTTTT
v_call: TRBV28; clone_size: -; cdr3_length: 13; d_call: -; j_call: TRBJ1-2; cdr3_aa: CASSRGTWSGYTF; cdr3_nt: TGTGCCAGCAGCCGAGGGACTTGGAGTGGCTACACCTTC
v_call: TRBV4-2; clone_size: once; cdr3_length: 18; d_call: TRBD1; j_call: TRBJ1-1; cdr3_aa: CASSQGTARTGYAAEAFF; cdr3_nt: TGTGCCAGCAGCCAGGGCACGGCACGGACAGGGTATGCCGCTGAAGCTTTCTTT
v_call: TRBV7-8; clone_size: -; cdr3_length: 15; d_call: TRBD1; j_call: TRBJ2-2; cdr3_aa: CASSPPTGFKGELFF; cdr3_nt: TGTGCCAGCAGCCCCCCGACAGGGTTTAAGGGGGAGCTGTTTTTT
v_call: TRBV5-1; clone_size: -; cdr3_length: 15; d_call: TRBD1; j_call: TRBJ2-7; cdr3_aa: CASSRGQGGPGEQYF; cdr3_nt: TGCGCCAGCAGCCGGGGACAGGGTGGCCCCGGCGAGCAGTACTTC